What follows are 16 T cell receptor beta chains derived from one specimen sequenced in a study of sequential checkpoint blockade in melanoma. The treatment is: randomized to nivolumab then ipilimumab (arm A) or the reverse (arm B). Profiling relied on immunoSEQ multiplex PCR, and the TCRdb table lists in-frame clones only, not all of them. The sample includes about 9,200 clones, approximately 25% of them seen just once. The specimen was tumor tissue (inferred from file names), collected from a patient given nivolumab and ipilimumab in sequence. These receptors all stem from a human donor with melanoma.

The chain recombines TRBV5-1 with TRBJ1-4; tentatively, D is TRBD1 (5 bases). The CDR3 spans 15 residues. Germline CDR1 and CDR2: SGHRS and YFSETQ. The ends were cut back, 0 bases at V and 3 bases at J, with 9 bases in the middle. In DNA, the CDR3 is TGCGCCAGCAGCTTGGGCGGGACCGCTAATGAAAAACTGTTTTTT. It codes for CASSLGGTANEKLFF.

This clone was counted only a few times. The chain links TRBV28 to TRBJ1-4, with D uncertain. The V and J ends lost 5 bases and 8 bases respectively, with 12 bases between them. The CDR3 sequence is 13 residues long. Per germline, CDR1 MDHEN and CDR2 SYDVKM. Written as DNA, the CDR3 is TGTGCCAGCAGTAACGAATACGGGGAAAAACTGTTTTTT. Its translation is CASSNEYGEKLFF.

Remarks on this clone: The junction departs from germline at one end; a sequencing error may be responsible. The DNA includes a base that is either unread or ambiguous, and X takes the place of its residue. This chain connects TRBV28 to TRBJ1-5; D uncertain. CDR1 and CDR2 from the germline V gene are MDHEN and SYDVKM. The CDR3 has 14 residues. CDR3 loop: CAXSFGKGNQPQHF. The CDR3 DNA follows: TGTGCCRGCAGTTTTGGTAAGGGCAATCAGCCCCAGCATTTT.

This clone is termed medium-sized. The chain has TRBV19 and TRBJ2-7; TRBD1 agrees at 10 bases. Germline V gives CDR1 LNHDA, CDR2 SQIVND (reference sequence). The junction had 11 bases not matched to a gene; V was cut back by 5 bases and J by 7 bases. This CDR3 has 15 residues. CDR3 sequence (DNA): TGTGCCAGTAGTTCTCCCGGGACAGGGGCTCATGAGCAGTACTTC. It is translated as CASSSPGTGAHEQYF.

The chain has TRBV29-1 and TRBJ2-7; D assignment may be TRBD1 or TRBD2 (5 bases each). V lost 2 bases to trimming and J lost 3 bases, with 17 bases between them. The CDR3 runs 15 residues. Germline loops: CDR1 SQVTM, CDR2 ANQGSEA. The CDR3 loop reads CSVERDGPGSYEQYF. The CDR3 DNA sequence: TGCAGCGTTGAAAGGGACGGCCCGGGGAGCTACGAGCAGTACTTC.

This clone showed up many times. The chain has TRBV9 and TRBJ2-3, with a possible D match to TRBD2 (5 bases). This CDR3 has 13 residues. The germline V gene has CDR1 SGDLS and CDR2 YYNGEE. Trimming removed 7 bases from V and 5 bases from J, with 14 bases in between. The CDR3 DNA reads as TGTGCCAGCGGCGGGCCGGAAAGAGATACGCAGTATTTT. As protein: CASGGPERDTQYF.

This clone has only a few counts. The rearrangement links TRBV6-8 to TRBJ1-1, with D maybe TRBD1 (5 bases). The CDR3 has 13 amino acids. Germline CDR1 reads MNHGY; CDR2 reads SAAAGT. Between the trimmed V and J ends, which lost 5 bases and 0 bases, there was a span of 7 bases. CDR3 nucleotides: TGTGCCAGCAGTGGGACCGTGAACACTGAAGCTTTCTTT. Translation gives CASSGTVNTEAFF.

The rearrangement joins TRBV12-2 to TRBJ1-6. TRBV12-2 is a pseudogene. This CDR3 is 20 amino acids long. CDR3 region: CASRLALFGDRVSYNSPLHF. Here the CDR3 DNA reads TGTGCAAGTCGCTTAGCGCTGTTTGGGGACCGCGTCTCCTATAATTCACCCCTCCACTTT.

Only a few counts were recorded for this clone. Sequence at one end of the junction differs from germline and may be a read error. The chain combines TRBV7-1 with TRBJ2-5; D not resolved. TRBV7-1 is an ORF, and what it does is uncertain. The CDR3 spans 13 residues. The CDR3 nucleotides are TGTGCTAGCAGCTTACTAAATGCGGAGACCCAGTACTTC. Translating gives CASSLLNAETQYF.

This clone is deemed medium-sized (0.01 to 0.1%). The CDR3 loop is CASSKDGQGSNTIYF. CDR3 nucleotides: TGCGCCAGCAGCAAGGACGGACAGGGATCAAACACCATATATTTT. V gene TRBV5-1 combines with J gene TRBJ1-3, with 8 bases fitting TRBD1. The V segment lost 4 bases and the J segment 6 bases; nucleotides outside the gene matches: 9. The CDR3 spans 15 residues. Germline V lookup: CDR1 SGHRS, CDR2 YFSETQ.

The V call is TRBV9, the J call TRBJ1-6; D unresolved. This CDR3 has 14 residues. Germline CDR1 is SGDLS and CDR2 is YYNGEE. The V end was cut by 4 bases, the J end by 6 bases, with 11 bases between. The CDR3 coding sequence is TGTGCCAGCAGCCCCGGGCCGACTAATTCACCCCTCCACTTT. Amino acids: CASSPGPTNSPLHF. Based on the CDR3 plus reference TRBV9 and TRBJ1-6, the full variable domain is DSGVTQTPKHLITATGQRVTLRCSPRSGDLSVYWYQQSLDQGLQFLIQYYNGEERAKGNILERFSAQQFPDLHSELNLSSLELGDSALYFCASSPGPTNSPLHFGNGTRLTVT.

The chain carries TRBV19 and TRBJ1-2; D unresolved. V was cut by 4 bases and J by 7 bases, with 16 bases left in between. This CDR3 has 14 amino acids. CDR1 is LNHDA, CDR2 SQIVND, per germline (reference sequence). The chain's CDR3 is CASSRTGVSSGYTF. The DNA for the CDR3 is TGTGCCAGTAGTAGGACCGGGGTATCCTCTGGCTACACCTTC.

This clone was observed at least ten times. The V and J genes are TRBV7-2 and TRBJ2-5, with 7 positions matching TRBD1. Germline V gives CDR1 SGHTA, CDR2 FQGNSA. There are 13 residues in the CDR3. J was trimmed by 7 bases and V by 4 bases; bases with no gene match: 6. DNA for the CDR3: TGTGCCAGCAGCTCCGACAGGGAAGGGACCCAGTACTTC. Its protein product is CASSSDREGTQYF.

This clone was found a few times. This chain connects TRBV4-1 to TRBJ1-1; unclear D gene. Germline V CDR1 and CDR2: MGHRA, YSYEKL. V lost 4 bases and J lost 1, with 7 bases in between. The CDR3 consists of 13 residues. The chain's CDR3 is CASSPFRNTEAFF. The DNA for the CDR3 is TGCGCCAGCAGCCCCTTCAGGAACACTGAAGCTTTCTTT.

This clone has a count of ten or more. J is TRBJ1-1 and V is TRBV6-8; no clear D gene. The CDR3 loop spans 15 amino acids. The V and J ends lost 2 bases and 12 bases respectively, with 22 bases between them. Germline V gives CDR1 MNHGY, CDR2 SAAAGT. The CDR3 DNA follows: TGTGCCAGCAGTTACCCCACGGGCCCGGAGAGCGGTACTTTCTTT. This gives the protein CASSYPTGPESGTFF.

This clone has ten or more counts. The rearrangement joins TRBV10-3 to TRBJ1-2; no clear D gene. Trimming shortened V by 0 bases and J by 3 bases, and 17 bases separated the two germline ends. This CDR3 spans 17 amino acids. Germline V gives CDR1 ENHRY, CDR2 SYGVKD. The CDR3 reads CAISESRGASLDYGYTF. The CDR3 DNA sequence: TGTGCCATCAGTGAGTCGCGAGGCGCCAGCCTAGACTATGGCTACACCTTC.